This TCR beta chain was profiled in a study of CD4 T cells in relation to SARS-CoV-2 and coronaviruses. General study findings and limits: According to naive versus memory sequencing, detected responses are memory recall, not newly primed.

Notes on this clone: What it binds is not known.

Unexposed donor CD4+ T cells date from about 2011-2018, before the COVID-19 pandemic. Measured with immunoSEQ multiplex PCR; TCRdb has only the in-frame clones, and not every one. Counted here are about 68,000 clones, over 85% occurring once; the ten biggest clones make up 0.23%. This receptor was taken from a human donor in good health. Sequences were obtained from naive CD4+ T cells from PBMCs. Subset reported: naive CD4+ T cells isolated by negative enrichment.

The CDR3 loop is CASSPSTYNEQFF. The DNA of the CDR3 is TGTGCCAGCAGCCCATCTACCTACAATGAGCAGTTCTTC. The V gene is TRBV3-1 (or the pseudogene TRBV3-2), the J gene TRBJ2-1; D unresolved. Trimming took 4 bases from V and 2 from J, leaving 6 bases between them. This CDR3 is built from 13 residues. The V gene's germline CDR1 is LGHDT and CDR2 YNNKEL (reference sequence).